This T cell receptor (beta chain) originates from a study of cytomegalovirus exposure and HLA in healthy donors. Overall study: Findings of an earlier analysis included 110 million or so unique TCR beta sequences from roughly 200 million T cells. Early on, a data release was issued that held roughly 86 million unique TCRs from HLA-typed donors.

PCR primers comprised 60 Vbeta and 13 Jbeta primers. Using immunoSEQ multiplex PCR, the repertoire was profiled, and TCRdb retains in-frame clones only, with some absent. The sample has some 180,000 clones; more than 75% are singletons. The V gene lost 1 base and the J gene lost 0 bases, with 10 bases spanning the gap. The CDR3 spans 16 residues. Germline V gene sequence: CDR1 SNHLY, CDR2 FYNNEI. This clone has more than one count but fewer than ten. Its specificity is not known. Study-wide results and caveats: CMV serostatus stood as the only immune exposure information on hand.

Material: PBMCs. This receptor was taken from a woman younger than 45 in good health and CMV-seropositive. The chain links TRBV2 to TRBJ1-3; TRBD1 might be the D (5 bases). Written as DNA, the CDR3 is TGTGCCAGCAGTGAAGGTCCCGGGGGCTCTGGAAACACCATATATTTT. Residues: CASSEGPGGSGNTIYF.